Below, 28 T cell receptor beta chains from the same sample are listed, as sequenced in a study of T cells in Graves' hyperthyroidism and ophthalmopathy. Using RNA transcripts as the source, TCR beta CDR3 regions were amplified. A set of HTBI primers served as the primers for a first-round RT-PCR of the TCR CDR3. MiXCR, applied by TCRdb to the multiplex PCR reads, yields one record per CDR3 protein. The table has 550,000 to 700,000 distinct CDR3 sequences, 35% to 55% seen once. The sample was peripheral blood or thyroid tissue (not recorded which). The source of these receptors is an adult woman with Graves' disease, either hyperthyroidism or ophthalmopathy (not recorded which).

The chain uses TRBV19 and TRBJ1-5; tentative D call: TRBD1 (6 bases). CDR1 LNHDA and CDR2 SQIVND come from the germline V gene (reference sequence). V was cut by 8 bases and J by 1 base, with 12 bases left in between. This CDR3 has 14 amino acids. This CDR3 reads CASRLGGSNQPQHF. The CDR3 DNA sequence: TGTGCCAGTCGCCTTGGGGGCAGCAATCAGCCCCAGCATTTT.

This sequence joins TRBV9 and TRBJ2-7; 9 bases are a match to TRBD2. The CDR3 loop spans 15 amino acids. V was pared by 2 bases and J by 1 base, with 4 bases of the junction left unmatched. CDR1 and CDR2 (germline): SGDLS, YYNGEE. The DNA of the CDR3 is TGTGCCAGCAGCGTGTCTAGCGGGACTTCCTACGAGCAGTACTTC. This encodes CASSVSSGTSYEQYF.

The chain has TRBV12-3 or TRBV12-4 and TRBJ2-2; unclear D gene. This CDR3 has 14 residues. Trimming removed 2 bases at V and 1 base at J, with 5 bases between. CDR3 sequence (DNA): TGTGCCAGCAGTTTATCAGAGAACACCGGGGAGCTGTTTTTT. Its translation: CASSLSENTGELFF.

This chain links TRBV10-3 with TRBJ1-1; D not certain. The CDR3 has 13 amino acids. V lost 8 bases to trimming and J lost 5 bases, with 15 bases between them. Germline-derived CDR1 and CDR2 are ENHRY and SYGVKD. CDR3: CAIQPELRTEAFF. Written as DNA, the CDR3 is TGTGCCATCCAACCCGAACTTAGGACTGAAGCTTTCTTT.

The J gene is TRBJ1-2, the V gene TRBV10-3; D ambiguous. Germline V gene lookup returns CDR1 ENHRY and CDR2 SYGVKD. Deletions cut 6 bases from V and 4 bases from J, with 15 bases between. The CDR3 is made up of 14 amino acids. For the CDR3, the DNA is TGTGCCATCAGCCCTACCAGTGGGAGCTATGGCTACACCTTC. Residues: CAISPTSGSYGYTF.

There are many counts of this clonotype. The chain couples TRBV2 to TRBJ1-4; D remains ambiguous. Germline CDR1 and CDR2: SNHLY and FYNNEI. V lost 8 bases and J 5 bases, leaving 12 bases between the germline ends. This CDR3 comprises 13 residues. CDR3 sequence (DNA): TGTGCCAGCGGCAACACAAGAAATGAAAAACTGTTTTTT. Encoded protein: CASGNTRNEKLFF.

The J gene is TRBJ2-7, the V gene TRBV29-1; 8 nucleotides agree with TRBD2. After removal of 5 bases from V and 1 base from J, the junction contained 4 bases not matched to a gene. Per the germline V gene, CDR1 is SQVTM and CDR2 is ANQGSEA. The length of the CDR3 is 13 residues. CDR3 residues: CSVKTGGSYEQYF. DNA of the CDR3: TGCAGCGTTAAAACGGGAGGGTCCTACGAGCAGTACTTC.

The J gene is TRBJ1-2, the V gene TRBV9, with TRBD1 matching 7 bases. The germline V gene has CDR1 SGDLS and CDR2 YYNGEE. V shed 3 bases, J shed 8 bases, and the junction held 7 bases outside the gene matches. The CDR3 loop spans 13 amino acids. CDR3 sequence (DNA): TGTGCCAGCAGCGCCGGGACAGATGGCGGCTACACCTTC. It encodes CASSAGTDGGYTF.

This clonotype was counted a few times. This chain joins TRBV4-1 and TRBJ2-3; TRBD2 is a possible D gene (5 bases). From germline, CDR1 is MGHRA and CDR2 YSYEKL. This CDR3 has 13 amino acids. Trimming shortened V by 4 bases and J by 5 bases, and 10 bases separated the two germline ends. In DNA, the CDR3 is TGCGCCAGCAGCCCCCCCGGGAAAGATACGCAGTATTTT. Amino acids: CASSPPGKDTQYF.

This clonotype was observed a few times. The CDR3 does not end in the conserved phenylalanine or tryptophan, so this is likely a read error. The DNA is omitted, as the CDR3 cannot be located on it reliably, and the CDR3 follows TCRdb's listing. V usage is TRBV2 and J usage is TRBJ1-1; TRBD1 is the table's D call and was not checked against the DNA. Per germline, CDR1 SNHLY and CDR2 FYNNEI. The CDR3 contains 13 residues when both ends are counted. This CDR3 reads CASRDADREESVY.

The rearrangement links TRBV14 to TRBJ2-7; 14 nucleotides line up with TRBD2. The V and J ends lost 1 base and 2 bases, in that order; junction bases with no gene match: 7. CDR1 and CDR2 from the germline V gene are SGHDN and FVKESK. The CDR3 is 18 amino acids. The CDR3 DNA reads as TGTGCCAGCAGCCAAGGGGGACTAGCGGGAGTAGACCCCTACGAGCAGTACTTC. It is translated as CASSQGGLAGVDPYEQYF.

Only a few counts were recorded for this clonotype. In nucleotides, the CDR3 is TGTGCCACCAGCAGAATTATCTCCGGGGCTGAAGCTTTCTTT. It translates to CATSRIISGAEAFF. V and J are TRBV15 and TRBJ1-1; D is unresolved. Germline V gives CDR1 LNHNV, CDR2 YYDKDF (reference sequence). The CDR3 covers 14 residues. Trimming stripped 2 bases from V and 6 bases from J, with 13 bases between.

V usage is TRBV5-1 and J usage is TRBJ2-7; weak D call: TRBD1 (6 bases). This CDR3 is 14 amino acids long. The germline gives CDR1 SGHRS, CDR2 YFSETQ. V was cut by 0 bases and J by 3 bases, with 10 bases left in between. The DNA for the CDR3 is TGCGCCAGCAGCTTGGGACAGGCCCGCTACGAGCAGTACTTC. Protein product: CASSLGQARYEQYF. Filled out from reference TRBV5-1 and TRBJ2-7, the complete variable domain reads KAGVTQTPRYLIKTRGQQVTLSCSPISGHRSVSWYQQTPGQGLQFLFEYFSETQRNKGNFPGRFSGRQFSNSRSEMNVSTLELGDSALYLCASSLGQARYEQYFGPGTRLTVT.

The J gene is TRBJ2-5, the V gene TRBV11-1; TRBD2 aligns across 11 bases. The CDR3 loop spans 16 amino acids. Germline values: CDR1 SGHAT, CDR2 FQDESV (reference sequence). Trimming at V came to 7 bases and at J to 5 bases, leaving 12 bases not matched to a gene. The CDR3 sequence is CASTPIAGGPGETQYF. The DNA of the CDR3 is TGTGCCAGCACCCCAATAGCGGGAGGGCCGGGCGAGACCCAGTACTTC.

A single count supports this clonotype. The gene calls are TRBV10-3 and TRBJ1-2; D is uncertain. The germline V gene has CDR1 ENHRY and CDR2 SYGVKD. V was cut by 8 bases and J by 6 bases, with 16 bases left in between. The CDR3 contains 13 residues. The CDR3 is CAIAHPEPHGYTF. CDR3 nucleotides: TGTGCCATCGCCCACCCAGAACCCCATGGCTACACCTTC.

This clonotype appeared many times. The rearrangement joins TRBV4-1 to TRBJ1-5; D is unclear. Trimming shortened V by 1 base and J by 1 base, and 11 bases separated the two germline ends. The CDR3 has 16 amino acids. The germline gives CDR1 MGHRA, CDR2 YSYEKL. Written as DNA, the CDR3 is TGCGCCAGCAGCCAAGTCGGGAAAGGAAGCAATCAGCCCCAGCATTTT. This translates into CASSQVGKGSNQPQHF.

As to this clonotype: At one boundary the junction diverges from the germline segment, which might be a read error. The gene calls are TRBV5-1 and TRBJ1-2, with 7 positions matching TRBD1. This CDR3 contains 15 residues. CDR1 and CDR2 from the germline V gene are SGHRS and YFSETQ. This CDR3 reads CVSSSRDRWNYGYTF. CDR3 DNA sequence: TGCGTCAGCAGCTCCCGGGACAGATGGAACTATGGCTACACCTTC.

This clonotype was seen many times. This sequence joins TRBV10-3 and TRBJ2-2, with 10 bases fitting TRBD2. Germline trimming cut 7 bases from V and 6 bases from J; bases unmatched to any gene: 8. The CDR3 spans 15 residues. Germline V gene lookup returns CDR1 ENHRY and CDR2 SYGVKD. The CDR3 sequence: CAIKSIAGGPGELFF. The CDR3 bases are TGTGCCATCAAATCCATAGCGGGAGGCCCCGGGGAGCTGTTTTTT.

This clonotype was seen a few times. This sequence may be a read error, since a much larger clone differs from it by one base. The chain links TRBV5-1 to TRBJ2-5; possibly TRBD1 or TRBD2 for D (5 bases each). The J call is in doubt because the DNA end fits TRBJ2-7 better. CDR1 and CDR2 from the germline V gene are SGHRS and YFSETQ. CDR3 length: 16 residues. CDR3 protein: CASSLRERDQGYEQYF. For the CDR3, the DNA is TGCGCCAGCAGCTTGAGGGAGAGGGACCAAGGCTACGAGCAGTACTTC.

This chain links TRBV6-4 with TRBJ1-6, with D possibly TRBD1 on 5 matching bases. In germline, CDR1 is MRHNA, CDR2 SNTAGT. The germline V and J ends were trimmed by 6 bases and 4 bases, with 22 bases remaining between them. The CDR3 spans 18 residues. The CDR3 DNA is TGTGCCAGCAGCGCCCAGCGCAGACAGCCCAGGTATAATTCACCCCTCCACTTT. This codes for CASSAQRRQPRYNSPLHF.

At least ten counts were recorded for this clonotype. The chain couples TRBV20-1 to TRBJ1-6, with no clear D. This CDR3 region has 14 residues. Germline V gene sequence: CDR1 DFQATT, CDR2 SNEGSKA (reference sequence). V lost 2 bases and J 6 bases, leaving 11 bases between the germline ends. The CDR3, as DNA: TGCAGTGCTAGACCACAGCTTTTTAATTCACCCCTCCACTTT. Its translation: CSARPQLFNSPLHF.

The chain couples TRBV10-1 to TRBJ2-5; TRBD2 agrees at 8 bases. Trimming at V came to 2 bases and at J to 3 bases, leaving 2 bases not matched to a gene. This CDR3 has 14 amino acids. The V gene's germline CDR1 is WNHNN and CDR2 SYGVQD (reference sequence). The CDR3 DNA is TGCGCCAGCAGTGAGACAGCGGGGGAAGAGACCCAGTACTTC. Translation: CASSETAGEETQYF.

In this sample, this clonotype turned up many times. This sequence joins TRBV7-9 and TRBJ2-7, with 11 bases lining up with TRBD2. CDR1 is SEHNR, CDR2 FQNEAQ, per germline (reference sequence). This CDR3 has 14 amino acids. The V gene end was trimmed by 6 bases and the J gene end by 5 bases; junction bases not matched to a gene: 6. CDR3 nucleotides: TGTGCCAGCAGTTTTAGCGGGAGGGCCCACGAGCAGTACTTC. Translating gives CASSFSGRAHEQYF.

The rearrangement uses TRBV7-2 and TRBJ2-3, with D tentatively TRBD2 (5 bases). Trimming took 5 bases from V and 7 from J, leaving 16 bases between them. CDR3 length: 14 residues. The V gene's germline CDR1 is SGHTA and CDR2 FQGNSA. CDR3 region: CASSPQSGRNTQYF. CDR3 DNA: TGTGCCAGCAGCCCCCAAAGCGGCCGGAATACGCAGTATTTT.

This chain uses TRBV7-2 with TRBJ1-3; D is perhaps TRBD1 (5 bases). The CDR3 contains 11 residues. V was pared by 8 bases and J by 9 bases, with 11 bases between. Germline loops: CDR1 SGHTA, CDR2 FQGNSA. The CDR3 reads CASCRDSTIYF. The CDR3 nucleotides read TGTGCCAGCTGTCGGGACTCCACCATATATTTT.

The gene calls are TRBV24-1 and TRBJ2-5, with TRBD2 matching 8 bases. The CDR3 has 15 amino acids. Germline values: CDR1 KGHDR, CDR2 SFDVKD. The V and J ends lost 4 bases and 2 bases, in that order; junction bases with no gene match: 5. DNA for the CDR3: TGTGCCACCAGTGACGGTGCGGGAGGACAAGAGACCCAGTACTTC. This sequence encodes CATSDGAGGQETQYF.

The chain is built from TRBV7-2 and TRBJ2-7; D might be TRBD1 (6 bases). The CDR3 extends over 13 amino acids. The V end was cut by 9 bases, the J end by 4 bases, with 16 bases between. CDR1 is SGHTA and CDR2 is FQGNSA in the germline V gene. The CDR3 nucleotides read TGTGCCAGTAGGGACACTGGACGATACGAGCAGTACTTC. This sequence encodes CASRDTGRYEQYF.

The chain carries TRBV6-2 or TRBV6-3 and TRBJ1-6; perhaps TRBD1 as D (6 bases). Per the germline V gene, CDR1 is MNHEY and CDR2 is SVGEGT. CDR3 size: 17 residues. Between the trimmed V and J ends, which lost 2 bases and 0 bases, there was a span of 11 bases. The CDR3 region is CASSYRTESSYNSPLHF. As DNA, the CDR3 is TGTGCCAGCAGTTACCGGACAGAGAGCTCCTATAATTCACCCCTCCACTTT.